This is a list of T cell receptor beta chains from one sample in a study of a mutant IDH1 vaccine in newly diagnosed glioma. The antigens of these receptors remain unknown. The protocol was immunoSEQ multiplex PCR, while the TCRdb copy is restricted to in-frame clones and leaves out a portion. This sample carries under 30,000 clones, roughly 84% of them seen once, and the ten largest clones take about 3%. This sample comprised PBMCs, obtained from a glioma patient whose treatment included an IDH1 peptide vaccine. Source of these receptors: a man between 35 and 55 years old with glioma. CDR3s include the opening cysteine and the closing phenylalanine or tryptophan. The D gene is left open where the match is weak. Clone size is shown for a subset of rows, as once, few, many or a class of expanded clone.

d_gene	v_gene	j_gene	abundance	CDR3aa	CDR3nt
.	TRBV7-9	TRBJ2-7	.	CASSRGQHEQYF	TGTGCCAGCTCCAGGGGCCAACACGAGCAGTACTTC
TRBD1	TRBV18	TRBJ1-1	.	CASSPPGAGGTEAFF	TGTGCCAGCTCACCACCCGGCGCAGGGGGCACTGAAGCTTTCTTT
TRBD1	TRBV4-2	TRBJ2-5	.	CASSQDSGTGSGAQYF	TGTGCCAGCAGCCAAGATTCGGGGACAGGCTCGGGGGCCCAGTACTTC
.	TRBV7-9	TRBJ2-7	.	CASSSTGKSYEQYF	TGTGCCAGCAGCTCTACAGGGAAATCCTACGAGCAGTACTTC
.	TRBV4-1	TRBJ2-3	.	CASSHQLPRADTQYF	TGCGCCAGCAGCCACCAATTACCGCGCGCAGATACGCAGTATTTT
.	TRBV7-2	TRBJ1-1	.	CASSLVVNTEAFF	TGTGCCAGCAGCTTAGTGGTGAACACTGAAGCTTTCTTT
TRBD1	TRBV7-2	TRBJ2-2	.	CASSLRQGAGTGELFF	TGTGCCAGCAGCTTGCGACAGGGGGCTGGCACCGGGGAGCTGTTTTTT
.	TRBV13	TRBJ2-5	.	CASSRGRETQYF	TGTGCCAGCAGCCGGGGGCGAGAGACCCAGTACTTC
TRBD1	TRBV27	TRBJ1-5	few	CASRVQGAGNQPQHF	TGTGCCAGCAGAGTACAGGGGGCCGGCAATCAGCCCCAGCATTTT
.	TRBV2	TRBJ1-2	.	CASSNQGIAGYTF	TGTGCCAGCAGTAATCAGGGAATTGCTGGCTACACCTTC
TRBD2	TRBV10-3	TRBJ2-5	few	CATGTSGTETQYF	TGTGCCACCGGGACTAGCGGGACGGAGACCCAGTACTTC
.	TRBV19	TRBJ1-2	.	CASSIPQGYGYTF	TGTGCCAGTAGTATCCCGCAGGGCTATGGCTACACCTTC
.	TRBV5-1	TRBJ2-5	.	CASSSSGGAGETQYF	.
TRBD2	TRBV5-1	TRBJ2-1	.	CASSLVPGLAGRNEQFF	TGCGCCAGCAGCTTGGTTCCGGGACTAGCGGGGAGAAATGAGCAGTTCTTC
.	TRBV4-1	TRBJ2-7	.	CASSHDWGRPHNEQYF	TGCGCCAGCAGCCACGATTGGGGGAGGCCCCACAACGAGCAGTACTTC
TRBD2	TRBV13	TRBJ2-3	.	CASSNFDGLARGYF	TGTGCCAGCAGCAACTTCGACGGACTAGCGAGGGGGTATTTT
.	TRBV15	TRBJ2-2	few	CATSSGLGLGNTGELFF	TGTGCCACCAGCAGTGGGCTGGGGCTTGGAAACACCGGGGAGCTGTTTTTT
.	TRBV14	TRBJ2-7	.	CASSQGSYEQYF	TGTGCCAGCAGCCAAGGATCCTACGAGCAGTACTTC
.	TRBV23-1	TRBJ2-3	.	CASSKLSQYF	TGCGCCAGCAGCAAGTTGTCGCAGTATTTT
TRBD1	TRBV27	TRBJ1-1	.	CASSYVQGMGTEAFF	TGTGCCAGCAGTTACGTACAGGGGATGGGCACTGAAGCTTTCTTT
.	TRBV7-9	TRBJ2-6	.	CASSLDYTGLRGANVLTF	TGTGCCAGCAGCTTAGACTACACGGGGCTGAGGGGGGCCAACGTCCTGACTTTC
.	TRBV27	TRBJ2-7	.	CASSLQTGRAGYEQYF	TGTGCCAGCAGTTTACAAACAGGCCGAGCTGGCTACGAGCAGTACTTC
.	TRBV28	TRBJ2-7	.	CASRIEPYEQYF	TGTGCCAGCAGGATTGAACCCTACGAGCAGTACTTC
.	TRBV15	TRBJ2-5	.	CATSRSTVSGETQYF	TGTGCCACCAGCAGATCCACAGTATCTGGAGAGACCCAGTACTTC
.	TRBV11-1	TRBJ2-7	.	CASSYRGGLQAYEQYF	TGTGCCAGCAGCTACAGGGGGGGACTTCAGGCCTACGAGCAGTACTTC
.	TRBV15	TRBJ1-2	.	CATSSRQRGNYGYTF	TGTGCCACCAGCAGCCGGCAGAGGGGCAACTATGGCTACACCTTC
TRBD1	TRBV28	TRBJ1-2	.	CATVGQNYGYTF	TGTGCCACCGTGGGACAGAACTATGGCTACACCTTC
.	TRBV27	TRBJ2-7	once	CASSFGYEQYF	TGTGCCAGCAGTTTTGGCTACGAGCAGTACTTC
.	TRBV13	TRBJ2-2	.	CASSLQLNTGELFF	TGTGCCAGCAGCTTACAACTAAACACCGGGGAGCTGTTTTTT
TRBD1	TRBV7-9	TRBJ2-1	.	CASSRFSGTGLRAVEQFF	TGTGCCAGCAGCCGATTCTCCGGGACAGGTCTTAGGGCGGTTGAGCAGTTCTTC
TRBD1	TRBV29-1	TRBJ2-7	.	CSALWDSHEQYF	TGCAGCGCCTTGTGGGACAGCCACGAGCAGTACTTC
.	TRBV2	TRBJ1-5	.	CASSWGVNSNQPQHF	TGTGCCAGCAGTTGGGGGGTCAATAGCAATCAGCCCCAGCATTTT
.	TRBV12-1	TRBJ2-1	.	CASSFFGQGGQFF	TGTGCCAGCAGCTTCTTCGGACAGGGTGGGCAGTTCTTC
TRBD1	TRBV2	TRBJ2-3	.	CASTPTGGADTQYF	TGTGCCAGCACCCCGACAGGGGGCGCAGATACGCAGTATTTT
.	TRBV10-3	TRBJ2-7	.	CAISPLYEQYF	TGTGCCATCAGCCCTCTTTACGAGCAGTACTTC
TRBD1	TRBV29-1	TRBJ2-2	.	CSVEKTGLTGELFF	TGCAGCGTTGAGAAGACAGGGCTCACCGGGGAGCTGTTTTTT
.	TRBV27	TRBJ1-2	few	CASSLTVTNYGYTF	TGTGCCAGCAGTTTAACGGTGACTAACTATGGCTACACCTTC
TRBD2	TRBV5-1	TRBJ2-5	.	CASGVLAGGQGETQYF	TGCGCCAGCGGGGTTCTAGCGGGAGGCCAAGGAGAGACCCAGTACTTC
.	TRBV5-1	TRBJ1-1	once	CASSSPGSNTEAFF	TGCGCCAGCAGCTCCCCAGGGTCAAACACTGAAGCTTTCTTT
.	TRBV6-6	TRBJ2-1	.	CASSPRTSEKYNEQFF	TGTGCCAGCAGCCCGAGGACCAGCGAGAAGTACAATGAGCAGTTCTTC
.	TRBV19	TRBJ2-3	.	CASRVQGRTDTQYF	TGTGCCAGTAGGGTACAGGGTAGGACAGATACGCAGTATTTT
.	TRBV7-9	TRBJ1-4	.	CASSRGSYEKLFF	TGTGCCAGCAGTCGCGGGAGTTATGAAAAACTGTTTTTT
.	TRBV4-1	TRBJ1-1	.	CASSQSGLMNTEAFF	TGCGCCAGCAGCCAATCGGGACTCATGAACACTGAAGCTTTCTTT